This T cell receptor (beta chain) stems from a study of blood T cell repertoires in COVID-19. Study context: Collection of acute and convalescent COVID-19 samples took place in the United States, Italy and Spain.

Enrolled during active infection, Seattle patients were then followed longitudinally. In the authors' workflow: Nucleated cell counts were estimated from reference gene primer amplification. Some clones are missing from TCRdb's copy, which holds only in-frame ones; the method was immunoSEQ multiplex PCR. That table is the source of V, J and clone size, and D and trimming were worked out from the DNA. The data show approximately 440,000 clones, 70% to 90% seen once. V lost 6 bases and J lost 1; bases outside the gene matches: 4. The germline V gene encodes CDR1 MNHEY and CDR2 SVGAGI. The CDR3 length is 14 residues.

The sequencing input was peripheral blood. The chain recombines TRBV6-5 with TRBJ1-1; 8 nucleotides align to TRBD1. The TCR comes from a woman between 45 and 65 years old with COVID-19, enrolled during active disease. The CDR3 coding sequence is TGTGCCAGCAGCCGGGACAGGCGGAACACTGAAGCTTTCTTT. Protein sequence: CASSRDRRNTEAFF.